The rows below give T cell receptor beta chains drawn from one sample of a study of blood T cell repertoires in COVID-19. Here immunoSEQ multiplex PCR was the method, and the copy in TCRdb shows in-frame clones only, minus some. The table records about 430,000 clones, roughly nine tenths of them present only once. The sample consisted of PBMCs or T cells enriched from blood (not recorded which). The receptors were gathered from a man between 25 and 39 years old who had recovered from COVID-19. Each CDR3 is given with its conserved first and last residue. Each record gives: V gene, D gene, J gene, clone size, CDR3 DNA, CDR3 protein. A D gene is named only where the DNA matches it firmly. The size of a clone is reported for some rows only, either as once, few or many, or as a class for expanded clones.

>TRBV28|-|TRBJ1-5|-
TGTGCCAGCAGTTTATATGCGGGTCTAGGCCAGCCCCAGCATTTT
CASSLYAGLGQPQHF
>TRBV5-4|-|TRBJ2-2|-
TGTGCCAGCAGCGTTGTAGGGAGTCGGAACGGGGAGCTGTTTTTT
CASSVVGSRNGELFF
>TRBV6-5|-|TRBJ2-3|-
TGTGCCAGCAGTTTCAGGGGAGTAGATACGCAGTATTTT
CASSFRGVDTQYF
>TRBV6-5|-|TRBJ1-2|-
TGTGCCAGCAGTTACAACCGGGGAGGGTATGGCTACACCTTC
CASSYNRGGYGYTF
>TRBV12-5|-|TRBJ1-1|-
TGTGCTAGTGGTTCTGGAGACTACACTGAAGCTTTCTTT
CASGSGDYTEAFF
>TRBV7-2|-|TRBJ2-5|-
TGTGCCAGCAGCTTAGGTCTCGGAGGGGAGACCCAGTACTTC
CASSLGLGGETQYF
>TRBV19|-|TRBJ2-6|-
TGTGCCAGCTCGCCGGCGGTCCTCTCTGGGGCCAACGTCCTGACTTTC
CASSPAVLSGANVLTF
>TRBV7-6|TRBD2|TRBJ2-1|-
TGTGCCAGCAGCTTAAGGTCTAGCGGGGGCTACAATGAGCAGTTCTTC
CASSLRSSGGYNEQFF
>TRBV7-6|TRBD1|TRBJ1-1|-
TGTGCCAGCAGCTCACCGGGACAGGGATACACTGAAGCTTTCTTT
CASSSPGQGYTEAFF
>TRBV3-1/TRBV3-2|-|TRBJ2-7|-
TGTGCCAGCAGCCACGGAGGTTACTACGAGCAGTACTTC
CASSHGGYYEQYF
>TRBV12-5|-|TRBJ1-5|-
TGTGCTAGTGGTCTGGGGGGCTCGAATCAGCCCCAGCATTTT
CASGLGGSNQPQHF
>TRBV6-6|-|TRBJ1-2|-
TGTGCCAGCAGTACCCGACAAGGGGGCTATGGCTACACCTTC
CASSTRQGGYGYTF
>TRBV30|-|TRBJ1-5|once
TGTGCCTGGAGTGTGCGGATGGATCAGCCCCAGCATTTT
CAWSVRMDQPQHF
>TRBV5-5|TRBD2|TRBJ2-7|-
TGTGCCAGCAGCGTCCGACTAGCGCCCGACTACGAGCAGTACTTC
CASSVRLAPDYEQYF
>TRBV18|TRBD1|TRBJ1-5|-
TGTGCCAGCTCACCGCAGGACAGGGGGCTTCAGCCCCAGCATTTT
CASSPQDRGLQPQHF
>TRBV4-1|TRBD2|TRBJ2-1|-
TGCGCCAGCAGCCAAGAACTAGCGGGGGACAATGAGCAGTTCTTC
CASSQELAGDNEQFF
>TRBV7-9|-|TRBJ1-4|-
TGTGCCAGCAGCCCCAAGGACAGCCCGACGGAAAAACTGTTTTTT
CASSPKDSPTEKLFF